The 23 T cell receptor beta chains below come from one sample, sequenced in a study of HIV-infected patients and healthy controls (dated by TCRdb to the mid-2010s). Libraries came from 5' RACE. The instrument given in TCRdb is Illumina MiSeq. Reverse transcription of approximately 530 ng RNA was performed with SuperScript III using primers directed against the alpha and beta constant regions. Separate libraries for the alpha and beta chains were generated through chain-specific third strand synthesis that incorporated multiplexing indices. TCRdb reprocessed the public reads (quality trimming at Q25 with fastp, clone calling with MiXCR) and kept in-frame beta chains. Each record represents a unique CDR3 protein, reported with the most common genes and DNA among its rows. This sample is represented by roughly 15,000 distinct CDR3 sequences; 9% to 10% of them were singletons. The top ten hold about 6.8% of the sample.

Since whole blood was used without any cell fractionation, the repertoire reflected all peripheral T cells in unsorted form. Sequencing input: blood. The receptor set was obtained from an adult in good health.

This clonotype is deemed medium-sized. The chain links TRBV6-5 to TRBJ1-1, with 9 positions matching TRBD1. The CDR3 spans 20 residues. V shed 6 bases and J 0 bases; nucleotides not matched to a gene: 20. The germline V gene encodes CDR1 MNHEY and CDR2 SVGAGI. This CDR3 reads CASSLRALGQGLDLNTEAFF. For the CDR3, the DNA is TGTGCCAGCAGCTTGCGGGCCCTTGGACAGGGGTTGGACCTGAACACTGAAGCTTTCTTT.

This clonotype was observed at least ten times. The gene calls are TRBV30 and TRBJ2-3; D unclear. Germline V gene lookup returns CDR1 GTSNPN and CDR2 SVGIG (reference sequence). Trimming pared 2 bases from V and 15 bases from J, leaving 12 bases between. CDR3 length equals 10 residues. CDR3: CAWSLSGYYF. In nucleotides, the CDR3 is TGTGCCTGGAGTCTGTCAGGCTACTATTTT.

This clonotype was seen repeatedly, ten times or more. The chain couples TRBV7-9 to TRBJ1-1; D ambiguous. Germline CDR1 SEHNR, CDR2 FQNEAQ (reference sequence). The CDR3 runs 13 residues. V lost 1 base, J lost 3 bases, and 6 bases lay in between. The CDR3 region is CASSLGVDTEAFF. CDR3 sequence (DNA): TGTGCCAGCAGCTTAGGCGTGGACACTGAAGCTTTCTTT.

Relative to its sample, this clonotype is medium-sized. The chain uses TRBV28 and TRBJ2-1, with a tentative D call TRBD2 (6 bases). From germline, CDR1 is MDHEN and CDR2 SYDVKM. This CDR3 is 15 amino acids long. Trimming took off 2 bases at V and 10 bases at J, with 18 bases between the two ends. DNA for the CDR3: TGTGCCAGCAGTTTAACGGGGAACGGGAGACGCGAGCAGTTCTTC. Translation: CASSLTGNGRREQFF.

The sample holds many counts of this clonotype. CDR3 bases: TGTGCCAGCAGCTTAGCCGGGACAGGGGCCGAGCAGTACTTC. Translation: CASSLAGTGAEQYF. The chain joins TRBV7-9 to TRBJ2-7, with TRBD1 matching over 10 bases. Germline-derived CDR1 and CDR2 are SEHNR and FQNEAQ (reference sequence). This CDR3 has 14 residues. With 0 bases clipped from V and 6 bases from J, the junction kept 2 bases outside the gene matches.

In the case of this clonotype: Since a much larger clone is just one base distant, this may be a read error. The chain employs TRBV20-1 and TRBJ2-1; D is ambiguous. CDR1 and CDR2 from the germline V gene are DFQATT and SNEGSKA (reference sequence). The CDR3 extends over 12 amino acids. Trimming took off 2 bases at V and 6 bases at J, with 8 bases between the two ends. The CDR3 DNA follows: TGCAGTGCTAGATTCGAGATCAATGAGCAGTTCTTC. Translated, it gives CSARFEINEQFF.

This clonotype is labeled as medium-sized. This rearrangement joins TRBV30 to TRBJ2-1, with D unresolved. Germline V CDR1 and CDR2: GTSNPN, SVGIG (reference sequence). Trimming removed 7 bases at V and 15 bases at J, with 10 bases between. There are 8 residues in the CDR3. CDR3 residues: CASEHRFF. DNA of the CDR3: TGTGCCTCCGAACATCGGTTCTTC.

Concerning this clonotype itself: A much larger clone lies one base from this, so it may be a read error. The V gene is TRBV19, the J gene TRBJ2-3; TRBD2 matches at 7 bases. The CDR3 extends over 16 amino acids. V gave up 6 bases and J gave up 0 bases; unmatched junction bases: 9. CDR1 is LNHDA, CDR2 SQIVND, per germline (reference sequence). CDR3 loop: CASSALIGGSTDTQYF. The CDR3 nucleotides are TGTGCCAGTAGCGCTCTCATCGGGGGGAGCACAGATACGCAGTATTTT.

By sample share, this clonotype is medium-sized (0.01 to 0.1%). The CDR3 DNA reads as TGTGCCAGCAGCTTGAACCCCGGGACAGCCCGAGGTGACTACACCTTC. It yields the protein CASSLNPGTARGDYTF. The J gene is TRBJ1-2, the V gene TRBV5-6; TRBD1 aligns across 7 bases. Germline-derived CDR1 and CDR2 are SGHDT and YYEEEE. The length of the CDR3 is 16 residues. Germline trimming cut 1 base from V and 10 bases from J; bases unmatched to any gene: 16.

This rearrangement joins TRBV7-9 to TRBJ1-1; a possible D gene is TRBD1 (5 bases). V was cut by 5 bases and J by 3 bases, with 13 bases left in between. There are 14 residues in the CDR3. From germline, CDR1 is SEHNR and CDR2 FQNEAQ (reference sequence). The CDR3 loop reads CASSPGGMDTEAFF. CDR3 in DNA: TGTGCCAGCAGCCCCGGGGGGATGGACACTGAAGCTTTCTTT.

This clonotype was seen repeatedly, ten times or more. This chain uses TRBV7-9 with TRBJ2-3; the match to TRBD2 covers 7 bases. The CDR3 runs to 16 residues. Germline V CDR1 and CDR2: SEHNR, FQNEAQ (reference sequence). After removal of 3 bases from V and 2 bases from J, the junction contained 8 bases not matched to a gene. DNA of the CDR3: TGTGCCAGCAGCTTCGCGGGACTAAGGATCACAGATACGCAGTATTTT. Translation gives CASSFAGLRITDTQYF.

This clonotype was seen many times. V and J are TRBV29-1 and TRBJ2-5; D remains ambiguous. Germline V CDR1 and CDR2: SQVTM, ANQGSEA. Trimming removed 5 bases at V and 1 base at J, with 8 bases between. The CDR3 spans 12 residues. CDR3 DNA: TGCAGCGTTCTCACCTTCCAAGAGACCCAGTACTTC. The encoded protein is CSVLTFQETQYF.

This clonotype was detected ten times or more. This chain's CDR3 is CSAEKTGQAFSGANVLTF. Here the CDR3 DNA reads TGCAGTGCTGAAAAAACGGGACAGGCTTTCTCTGGGGCCAACGTCCTGACTTTC. The chain has TRBV20-1 and TRBJ2-6; 8 bases align to TRBD1. CDR3 length equals 18 residues. In germline, CDR1 is DFQATT, CDR2 SNEGSKA (reference sequence). V dropped 5 bases and J dropped 0; count of bases not matched to a gene: 12.

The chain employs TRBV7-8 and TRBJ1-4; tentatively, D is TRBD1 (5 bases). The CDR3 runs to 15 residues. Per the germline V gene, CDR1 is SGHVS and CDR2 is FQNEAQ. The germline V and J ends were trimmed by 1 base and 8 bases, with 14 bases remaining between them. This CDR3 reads CASSLGAGNLEKLFF. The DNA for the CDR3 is TGTGCCAGCAGCTTAGGTGCAGGGAACCTAGAAAAACTGTTTTTT.

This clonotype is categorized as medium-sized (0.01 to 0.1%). The CDR3 nucleotides read TGTGCCAGCAGTTTCTCGGGGACAGTCCAAGAGACCCAGTACTTC. It yields the protein CASSFSGTVQETQYF. The chain combines TRBV12-3 or TRBV12-4 with TRBJ2-5, with 7 positions matching TRBD1. Unmatched junction bases numbered 5, after V lost 3 bases and J lost 1 base. The length of the CDR3 is 15 residues.

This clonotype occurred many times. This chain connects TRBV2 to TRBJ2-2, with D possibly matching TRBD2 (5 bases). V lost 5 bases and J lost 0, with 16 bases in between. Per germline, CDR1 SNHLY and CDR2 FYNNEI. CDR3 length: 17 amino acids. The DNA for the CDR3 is TGTGCCAGCAGTCGGGAAGTTGTGGGCTCGAACACCGGGGAGCTGTTTTTT. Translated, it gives CASSREVVGSNTGELFF.

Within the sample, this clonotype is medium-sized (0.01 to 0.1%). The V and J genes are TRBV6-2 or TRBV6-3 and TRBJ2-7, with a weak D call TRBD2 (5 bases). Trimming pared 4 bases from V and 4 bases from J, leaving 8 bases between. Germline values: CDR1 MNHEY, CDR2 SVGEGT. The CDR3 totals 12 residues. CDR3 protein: CASSLSGYEQYF. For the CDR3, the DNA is TGTGCCAGCAGTTTATCGGGGTACGAGCAGTACTTC.

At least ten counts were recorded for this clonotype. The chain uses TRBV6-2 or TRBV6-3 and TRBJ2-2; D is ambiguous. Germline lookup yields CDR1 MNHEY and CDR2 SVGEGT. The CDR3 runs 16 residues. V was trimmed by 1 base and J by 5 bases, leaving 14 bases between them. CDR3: CASSYFIGAGTGELFF. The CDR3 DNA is TGTGCCAGCAGTTACTTTATAGGCGCTGGGACCGGGGAGCTGTTTTTT.

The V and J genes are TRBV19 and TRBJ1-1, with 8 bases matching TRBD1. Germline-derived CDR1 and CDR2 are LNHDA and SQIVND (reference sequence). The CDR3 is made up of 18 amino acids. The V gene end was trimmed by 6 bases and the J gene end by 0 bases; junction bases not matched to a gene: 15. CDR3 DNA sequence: TGTGCCAGTAGAGACATTCGATGGGACAGGCACTTGAACACTGAAGCTTTCTTT. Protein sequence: CASRDIRWDRHLNTEAFF.

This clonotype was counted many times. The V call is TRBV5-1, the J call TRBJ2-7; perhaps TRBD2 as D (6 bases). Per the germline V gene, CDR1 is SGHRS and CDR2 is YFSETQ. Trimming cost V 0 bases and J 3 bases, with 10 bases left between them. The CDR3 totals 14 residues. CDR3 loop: CASSLVQGGYEQYF. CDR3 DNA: TGCGCCAGCAGCTTGGTTCAGGGAGGCTACGAGCAGTACTTC.

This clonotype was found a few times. CDR3 region: CASSPHGYSNQPQHF. The CDR3 DNA is TGTGCCAGCAGTCCCCACGGCTATAGCAATCAGCCCCAGCATTTT. The rearrangement links TRBV12-3 or TRBV12-4 to TRBJ1-5; no firm D call. The CDR3 is made up of 15 amino acids. Deletions cut 5 bases from V and 0 bases from J, with 11 bases between.

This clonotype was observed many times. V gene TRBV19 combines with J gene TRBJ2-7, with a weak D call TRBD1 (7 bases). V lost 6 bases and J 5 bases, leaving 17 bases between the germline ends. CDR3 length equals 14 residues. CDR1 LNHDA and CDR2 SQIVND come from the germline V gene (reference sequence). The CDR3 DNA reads TGTGCCAGTAGCACAGGAGGGACAGCAAACGAGCAGTACTTC. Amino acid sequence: CASSTGGTANEQYF.

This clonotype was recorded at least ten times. The CDR3, as DNA: TGCAGCGTTTATTCGAACGGAGGCTACACCTTC. Its protein is CSVYSNGGYTF. V and J are TRBV29-1 and TRBJ1-2; D remains ambiguous. V was cut by 5 bases and J by 8 bases, with 12 bases left in between. The germline gives CDR1 SQVTM, CDR2 ANQGSEA. The CDR3 covers 11 residues.